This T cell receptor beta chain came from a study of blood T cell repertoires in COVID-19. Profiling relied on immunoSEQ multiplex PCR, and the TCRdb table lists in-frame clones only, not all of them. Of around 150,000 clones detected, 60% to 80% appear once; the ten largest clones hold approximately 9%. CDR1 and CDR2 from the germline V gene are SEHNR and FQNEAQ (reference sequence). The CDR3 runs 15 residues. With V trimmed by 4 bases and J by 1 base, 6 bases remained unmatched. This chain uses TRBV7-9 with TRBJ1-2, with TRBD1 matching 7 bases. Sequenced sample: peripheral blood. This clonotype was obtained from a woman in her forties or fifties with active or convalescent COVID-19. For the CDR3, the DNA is TGTGCCAGCAGCTCCCCACAGGGGATTAACTATGGCTACACCTTC. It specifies CASSSPQGINYGYTF.